This T cell receptor (beta chain) derives from a study of regulatory T cells in long-lasting Graves disease. The TCR beta library used iRepertoire HTBI primers with Arm-PCR amplification of CDR3. TCRdb re-derived calls from the multiplex PCR reads in MiXCR, one entry per CDR3 protein. The repertoire has roughly 470,000 distinct CDR3 sequences, less than 25% of them found once; the top ten carry 7% to 10%. Germline CDR1 SGHRS, CDR2 YFSETQ. V dropped 3 bases and J dropped 0; count of bases not matched to a gene: 3. The length of the CDR3 is 16 residues. The time point is: persistent/refractory GD, antithyroid drugs over 5 years with positive TRAb. PBMC-derived RNA was used for the TCR library. Enrollment of patients was through an endocrinology department in Xi'an, China. EDTA tubes received around 9 milliliters of drawn peripheral blood.

The chain carries TRBV5-1 and TRBJ2-2; 9 positions agree with TRBD2. This receptor was taken from a female donor with Graves disease. This sample comprised peripheral blood mononuclear cells (PBMCs), obtained when the disease was refractory, from a patient treated with antithyroid drugs. CDR3 residues: CASSWSSGANTGELFF. CDR3 nucleotides: TGCGCCAGCAGCTGGTCTAGCGGGGCGAACACCGGGGAGCTGTTTTTT.